What follows describes a single TCR beta chain. This sample was included in a study of OX40 agonist ivuxolimab in advanced cancers. Overall study context: The dose of intravenous ivuxolimab that patients received every 2 weeks ranged from 0.01 to 10 mg/kg. With a range of roughly 20 to 85, age averaged approximately 55 years, and 65% to 85% were male.

V lost 6 bases, J lost 2 bases, and 13 bases lay in between. The germline V gene encodes CDR1 MNHEY and CDR2 SVGAGI. This CDR3 contains 14 residues. The table came from immunoSEQ multiplex PCR; TCRdb's copy has only in-frame clones and leaves some out. This sample carries around 70,000 clones, roughly 85% of them seen once, and the ten largest clones take 0.5% to 0.55%. This TCR came from an adult with an advanced solid tumor such as melanoma, head and neck, liver or kidney cancer. This sequence joins TRBV6-5 and TRBJ2-5; D remains ambiguous. The sample was CD4+ or CD8+ T cells sorted from blood, taken in a trial of the OX40 agonist ivuxolimab. The chain's CDR3 is CASSPNSLQETQYF. Written as DNA, the CDR3 is TGTGCCAGCAGCCCCAACAGCTTACAAGAGACCCAGTACTTC.